This is a list of T cell receptor beta chains from one sample in a study of T cell repertoires in cytomegalovirus infection. TCRdb re-derived calls from the reads in MiXCR, one entry per CDR3 protein. The sample has about 230,000 distinct CDR3 sequences; 6% to 8% are singletons. Sequenced material: PBMCs. The receptors were gathered from a human donor in good health (CMV status not recorded). Some clones in this sample may be carry-over from other donors' samples. The CDR3 runs from the conserved cysteine through the conserved F or W. The order of the fields is D gene, V gene, J gene, clone size, CDR3 DNA, CDR3 protein. D genes are given only for firm matches. A clone size is listed for some rows: how often the clone was seen (once, few, many), or a class if it is expanded.

>NA|TRBV5-6|TRBJ1-2|many
TGTGCCAGCAGCTTGGACAGAGCAATCTATGGCTACACCTTC
CASSLDRAIYGYTF
>NA|TRBV4-1|TRBJ1-6|many
TGCGCCAGCAGCCAAGCGGAGCTGGGTGGGAGTCGGAAATCACCCCTCCACTTT
CASSQAELGGSRKSPLHF
>NA|TRBV7-2|TRBJ2-7|many
TGTGCCAGCAGCTTAGCACAGGGAACCCACGAGCAGTACTTC
CASSLAQGTHEQYF
>NA|TRBV5-1|TRBJ1-5|few
TGCGCCAGCAGCTTGGGCCCAACAGGGCCGGGAATCAATCAGCCCCAGCATTTT
CASSLGPTGPGINQPQHF
>TRBD1|TRBV28|TRBJ2-6|many
TGTGCCAGCAGTACCCAGGGGGCGGGGGCCAACGTCCTGACTTTC
CASSTQGAGANVLTF
>TRBD1|TRBV28|TRBJ1-5|many
TGTGCCAGCAGCCCCCCGGGACAGGGACTTTATCAGCCCCAGCATTTT
CASSPPGQGLYQPQHF
>NA|TRBV5-1|TRBJ1-5|few
TGCGCCAGCAGGGCTAGGATAGGAAGCAATCAGCCCCAGCATTTT
CASRARIGSNQPQHF
>NA|TRBV2|TRBJ1-4|many
TGTGCCAGCAAAGGGAGCACTAATGAAAAACTGTTTTTT
CASKGSTNEKLFF
>NA|TRBV7-2|TRBJ2-2|many
TGTGCCAGCCGGACAACGAACACCGGGGAGCTGTTTTTT
CASRTTNTGELFF
>TRBD2|TRBV7-9|TRBJ2-5|few
TGTGCCAGCGCGGGACTAGCGGGAGAGACCCAGTACTTC
CASAGLAGETQYF
>NA|TRBV19|TRBJ1-1|many
TGTGCCAGTAGTATGAACAGGTTCACTGAAGCTTTCTTT
CASSMNRFTEAFF
>TRBD1|TRBV7-2|TRBJ1-2|many
TGTGCCAGCAGCGCCCTACAGGGGTGGAACTATGGCTACACCTTC
CASSALQGWNYGYTF
>NA|TRBV9|TRBJ1-4|many
TGTGCCAGCAGCGTAGGGAGCAGCGGTAATGAAAAACTGTTTTTT
CASSVGSSGNEKLFF
>NA|TRBV29-1|TRBJ2-3|many
TGCAGCGTTGACGGGCTATCCCGCACAGATACGCAGTATTTT
CSVDGLSRTDTQYF
>TRBD1|TRBV12-3/TRBV12-4|TRBJ1-2|many
TGTGCCAGCAGACCCCCGACAGGGGACAGCTATGGCTACACCTTC
CASRPPTGDSYGYTF
>NA|TRBV14|TRBJ1-4|many
TGTGCCAGCAGCCAAGCCCTTTACTACAATGAAAAACTGTTTTTT
CASSQALYYNEKLFF
>TRBD2|TRBV14|TRBJ2-4|many
TGTGCCAGCAGCCCTAGCGGGGTCAACATTCAGTACTTC
CASSPSGVNIQYF
>TRBD1|TRBV20-1|TRBJ2-7|NA
TGCAGTGCTCTGGGGACAGAGTCCTACGAGCAGTACTTC
CSALGTESYEQYF
>NA|TRBV7-2|TRBJ2-3|many
TGTGCCAGCAGCCCTCCCCTTGGCAGGGTTCCAGATACGCAGTATTTT
CASSPPLGRVPDTQYF
>TRBD2|TRBV19|TRBJ2-2|few
TGTGCCACCCAGCGGGGGATGAACACCGGGGAGCTGTTTTTT
CATQRGMNTGELFF
>NA|TRBV7-2|TRBJ2-7|many
TGTGCCAGCGGAGGGGGGGGGAGAATTAGCTCCTACGAGCAGTACTTC
CASGGGGRISSYEQYF
>NA|TRBV28|TRBJ2-1|many
TGTGCCAGCAGTTTGGACTCGATAGATAATGAGCAGTTCTTC
CASSLDSIDNEQFF
>TRBD2|TRBV6-2/TRBV6-3|TRBJ2-3|many
TGTGCCAGCAGTTCCCTAGCGGGGGCCCCTAGCACAGATACGCAGTATTTT
CASSSLAGAPSTDTQYF
>NA|TRBV2|TRBJ1-1|NA
TGTGCCAGCAGTGAAATGGGCGCGAACACTGAAGCTTTCTTT
CASSEMGANTEAFF
>TRBD2|TRBV6-2/TRBV6-3|TRBJ2-1|few
TGTGCCAGCAGTTTGACTAGCGGAACTTACAATGAGCAGTTCTTC
CASSLTSGTYNEQFF
>NA|TRBV20-1|TRBJ2-2|NA
TGCAGTGCTAGTCCAACGGGCACCGGGGAGCTGTTTTTT
CSASPTGTGELFF
>NA|TRBV4-3|TRBJ1-1|many
TGCGCCAGCAGCCAAGAGCTGCTCGCGAACACTGAAGCTTTCTTT
CASSQELLANTEAFF
>NA|TRBV30|TRBJ1-5|many
TGTGCCTGGCAGCGGGGTCTCGGCAATCAGCCCCAGCATTTT
CAWQRGLGNQPQHF
>NA|TRBV20-1|TRBJ2-1|many
TGCAGTGCCAGACCCACAGGGTATGTCTACAATGAGCAGTTCTTC
CSARPTGYVYNEQFF
>NA|TRBV6-6|TRBJ2-7|many
TGTGCCAGCCGTACAGACATTTACGAGCAGTACTTC
CASRTDIYEQYF
>NA|TRBV29-1|TRBJ2-7|many
TGCAGCGTTGAATCCGACAAGAGAGAGCAGTACTTC
CSVESDKREQYF
>TRBD1|TRBV7-3|TRBJ2-3|many
TGTGCCAGCAGCCCTCCCGGGACAGGGGGAGTTACGCAGTATTTT
CASSPPGTGGVTQYF
>NA|TRBV28|TRBJ1-5|many
TGTGCCAGCAGTCCCCGACAGAGGTATCAGCCCCAGCATTTT
CASSPRQRYQPQHF
>NA|TRBV20-1|TRBJ2-7|NA
TGCAGTGCTAGAGTGGCGGTAGAGCAGTACTTC
CSARVAVEQYF
>NA|TRBV6-5|TRBJ1-1|many
TGTGCCAGCAGTTACTACCCCGGCCAGCAGAACACTGAAGCTTTCTTT
CASSYYPGQQNTEAFF
>NA|TRBV20-1|TRBJ2-3|many
TGCAGCACTCAAGACCTTATGGGGCCGCACACAGATACGCAGTATTTT
CSTQDLMGPHTDTQYF
>TRBD1|TRBV29-1|TRBJ1-2|many
TGCAGCGTTGAACAGGGGGCGTCTGGCTACACCTTC
CSVEQGASGYTF
>NA|TRBV10-3|TRBJ2-7|many
TGTGCCATCAGTGAGGGACAATTGAGGGACTTC
CAISEGQLRDF
>NA|TRBV5-1|TRBJ1-1|few
TGCGCCAGCAGACCTTCCGGGACGGTGGGGACTGAAGCTTTCTTT
CASRPSGTVGTEAFF
>NA|TRBV20-1|TRBJ2-4|many
TGCAGTGCCCCGGGACTATCGGGGGGCCGAGACATTCAGTACTTC
CSAPGLSGGRDIQYF
>NA|TRBV28|TRBJ1-2|many
TGTGCCAGCAGTACACGACAGGTTTATGGCTACACCTTC
CASSTRQVYGYTF
>NA|TRBV9|TRBJ2-3|NA
TGTGCCAGCAGCGTAGATAGGCCCAGGGGAGATACGCAGTATTTT
CASSVDRPRGDTQYF
>NA|TRBV7-2|TRBJ1-5|many
TGTGCCAGCAGCTTAATCCCGGCAGGGGAAAGTCAGCCCCAGCATTTT
CASSLIPAGESQPQHF
>NA|TRBV4-1|TRBJ1-2|few
TGCGCCAGCAGCCAAGTCGAGGGGTCTAACTATGGCTACACCTTC
CASSQVEGSNYGYTF
>TRBD1|TRBV28|TRBJ2-7|many
TGTGCCAGCAGTCCGGTGGACAGGGTGAGATCCTACGAGCAGTACTTC
CASSPVDRVRSYEQYF
>TRBD2|TRBV7-2|TRBJ2-3|many
TGTGCCAGCAGCTTAGTTGGGACTAACACAGATACGCAGTATTTT
CASSLVGTNTDTQYF
>NA|TRBV6-5|TRBJ1-2|few
TGTGCCAGCAGTTACTCAGACAGGCTGCTCTATGGCTACACCTTC
CASSYSDRLLYGYTF
>TRBD2|TRBV7-2|TRBJ2-3|many
TGTGCCAGCAGCTTTCAACGGGGGGGTGCAGATACGCAGTATTTT
CASSFQRGGADTQYF
>NA|TRBV9|TRBJ2-2|many
TGTGCCAGCAGCGAGGACGCCAGGAACACCGGGGAGCTGTTTTTT
CASSEDARNTGELFF
>TRBD2|TRBV20-1|TRBJ2-1|many
TGCAGTGCTAGAATCGGGGGGGCTCTTGCTGAGCAGTTCTTC
CSARIGGALAEQFF
>NA|TRBV12-3/TRBV12-4|TRBJ2-5|many
TGTGCCAGCAGTTTAAGCCCCTTGATAGGCAGCTGGCAAGAGACCCAGTACTTC
CASSLSPLIGSWQETQYF
>NA|TRBV20-1|TRBJ2-5|many
TGCAGTGCTACTGCGACAGACCAAGAGACCCAGTACTTC
CSATATDQETQYF
>TRBD1|TRBV19|TRBJ1-6|few
TGTGCCAGTAGGCCTACAGGGGATTCACCCCTCCACTTT
CASRPTGDSPLHF
>NA|TRBV27|TRBJ1-3|many
TGTGCCAGCAGTTTATCGGCGAAAGGAAACACCATATATTTT
CASSLSAKGNTIYF
>TRBD1|TRBV6-5|TRBJ2-7|many
TGTGCCAGCAGCATACAGGGGAGCGAGCAGTACTTC
CASSIQGSEQYF
>TRBD2|TRBV5-1|TRBJ2-3|few
TGCGCCAGCAGTCCGGTGCCCAGCGGGGGGGCTTCGGATACGCAGTATTTT
CASSPVPSGGASDTQYF
>NA|TRBV5-1|TRBJ1-1|NA
TGCGCCAGCAGCTTGGTTAGGGTCGGCCCGAACACTGAAGCTTTCTTT
CASSLVRVGPNTEAFF
>NA|TRBV5-6|TRBJ2-5|many
TGTGCCAGCAGCTTGTGGGGATCCGGGGAATACCAAGAGACCCAGTACTTC
CASSLWGSGEYQETQYF
>NA|TRBV5-1|TRBJ2-3|many
TGCGCCAGCAGCGGAGGGGATTACACAGATACGCAGTATTTT
CASSGGDYTDTQYF